The 5 T cell receptor beta chains presented below share a single source sample, sequenced in a study of cytomegalovirus exposure and HLA in healthy donors. Vbeta (60) and Jbeta (13) primers were used in the PCR. Clones were sequenced by immunoSEQ multiplex PCR, and TCRdb holds only the in-frame ones, with some missing. The sample has roughly 120,000 clones, roughly four fifths seen once. The specimen sequenced was PBMCs. All receptors derive from an older woman in good health and CMV-seropositive.

The rearrangement joins TRBV5-1 to TRBJ1-1; D is ambiguous. Germline-derived CDR1 and CDR2 are SGHRS and YFSETQ. V was pared by 4 bases and J by 0 bases, with 10 bases between. There are 14 residues in the CDR3. The CDR3 reads CASSLTPVNTEAFF. For the CDR3, the DNA is TGCGCCAGCAGCCTGACACCCGTGAACACTGAAGCTTTCTTT.

This clone was detected a few times. The rearrangement links TRBV4-2 to TRBJ1-5; 8 positions match TRBD1. Trimming cost V 4 bases and J 5 bases; bases outside gene matches: 7. The CDR3 runs 15 residues. Germline CDR1 and CDR2: LGHNA and YNFKEQ. CDR3 loop: CASSPGGQGDQPQHF. As DNA, the CDR3 is TGTGCCAGCAGCCCCGGAGGACAGGGAGATCAGCCCCAGCATTTT.

V is TRBV4-3 and J is TRBJ1-2; D not certain. The CDR3 has 16 residues. V was cut by 0 bases and J by 0 bases, with 11 bases left in between. Germline lookup yields CDR1 LGHNA and CDR2 YSLEER. This CDR3 is CASSQDIRLTNYGYTF. The DNA of the CDR3 is TGCGCCAGCAGCCAAGATATACGGTTGACTAACTATGGCTACACCTTC.

J is TRBJ1-2 and V is TRBV19; D is unresolved. In germline, CDR1 is LNHDA, CDR2 SQIVND (reference sequence). Trimming took off 0 bases at V and 2 bases at J, with 13 bases between the two ends. There are 16 residues in the CDR3. The chain's CDR3 is CASSIDRGSRNYGYTF. CDR3 DNA sequence: TGTGCCAGTAGTATAGATCGCGGCTCCCGAAACTATGGCTACACCTTC.

The V call is TRBV7-2, the J call TRBJ2-4; TRBD1 aligns across 10 bases. Germline lookup yields CDR1 SGHTA and CDR2 FQGNSA. The V gene end was trimmed by 5 bases and the J gene end by 2 bases; junction bases not matched to a gene: 3. This CDR3 is built from 15 residues. The DNA for the CDR3 is TGTGCCAGCAGCCGGGACAGGGGATCCAAAAACATTCAGTACTTC. Its translation is CASSRDRGSKNIQYF. The whole variable domain, remainder taken from reference TRBV7-2 and TRBJ2-4, is GAGVSQSPSNKVTEKGKDVELRCDPISGHTALYWYRQSLGQGLEFLIYFQGNSAPDKSGLPSDRFSAERTGGSVSTLTIQRTQQEDSAVYLCASSRDRGSKNIQYFGAGTRLSVL.